This T cell receptor (beta chain) comes out of a study of OX40 agonist ivuxolimab in advanced cancers. The count of this clone is one. Its specificity is not known. A read error may account for a junction end that differs from germline. Sequencing was performed with immunoSEQ multiplex PCR; in TCRdb, only in-frame clones are kept and a portion is missing. The sample holds 50,000 or so clones; around 88% are singletons and the top ten take about 28%. CDR1 and CDR2 (germline): SSHAT, FNYEAQ (reference sequence). The CDR3 contains 15 residues. Whole-study results and caveats: Certain nonresponders additionally had low normalized T-cell clonal expansion.

Sampling of blood occurred at baseline, cycle 4 day 1, and cycle 7 day 1. This TCR came from an adult with an advanced solid tumor such as melanoma, head and neck, liver or kidney cancer. The material sequenced was CD4+ or CD8+ T cells sorted from blood, taken in a trial of the OX40 agonist ivuxolimab. This rearrangement joins TRBV7-7 to TRBJ2-7; D is perhaps TRBD1 or TRBD2 (5 bases each). This chain's CDR3 is CASSQGAVAGGEQYF. The CDR3 DNA sequence: TGTGCTAGCAGTCAGGGAGCGGTAGCCGGAGGCGAGCAGTACTTC.